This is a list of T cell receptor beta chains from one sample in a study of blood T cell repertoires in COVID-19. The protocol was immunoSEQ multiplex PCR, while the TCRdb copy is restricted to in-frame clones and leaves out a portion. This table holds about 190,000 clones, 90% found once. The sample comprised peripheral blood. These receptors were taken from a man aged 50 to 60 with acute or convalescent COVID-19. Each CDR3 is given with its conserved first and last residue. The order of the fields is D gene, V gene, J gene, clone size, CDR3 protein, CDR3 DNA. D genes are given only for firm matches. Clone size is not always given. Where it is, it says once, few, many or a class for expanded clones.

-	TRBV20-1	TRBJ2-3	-	CSASTGGQDTQYF	TGCAGTGCTAGTACGGGGGGCCAAGATACGCAGTATTTT
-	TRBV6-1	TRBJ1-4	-	CASSRGLTNEKLFF	TGTGCCAGCAGTAGAGGACTGACGAATGAAAAACTGTTTTTT
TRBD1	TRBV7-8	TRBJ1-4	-	CASSLNPGQNNEKLFF	TGTGCCAGCAGCCTAAACCCGGGACAGAATAATGAAAAACTGTTTTTT
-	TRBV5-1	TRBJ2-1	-	CASSLYTPAYNEQFF	TGCGCCAGCAGCTTGTATACACCAGCCTACAATGAGCAGTTCTTC
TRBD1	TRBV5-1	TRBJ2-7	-	CASSLVSGQGVSEQYF	TGCGCCAGCAGCTTGGTGTCTGGACAGGGGGTCTCCGAGCAGTACTTC
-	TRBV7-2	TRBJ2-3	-	CASSLDWGGTQYF	TGTGCCAGCAGCTTAGACTGGGGAGGTACGCAGTATTTT
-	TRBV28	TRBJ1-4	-	CATRVASNEKLFF	TGTGCCACCCGGGTCGCCTCTAATGAAAAACTGTTTTTT
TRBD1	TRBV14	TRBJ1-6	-	CASSPDRGRYSPLHF	TGTGCCAGCAGCCCTGACAGGGGGCGATATTCACCCCTCCACTTT
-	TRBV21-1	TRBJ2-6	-	CASSKTRDRTSSGANVLTF	TGTGCCAGCAGCAAGACTCGGGACAGGACAAGCTCTGGGGCCAACGTCCTGACTTTC
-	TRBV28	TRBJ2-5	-	CASSYSQGTQYF	TGTGCCAGCAGTTACAGTCAGGGGACCCAGTACTTC
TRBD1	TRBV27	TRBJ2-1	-	CASSLSSGTVYNEQFF	TGTGCCAGCAGTTTATCCTCCGGGACAGTGTACAATGAGCAGTTCTTC
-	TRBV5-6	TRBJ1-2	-	CASTLAGRDNYGYTF	TGTGCCAGCACCTTAGCGGGACGGGATAACTATGGCTACACCTTC
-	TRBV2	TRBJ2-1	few	CASSDFRGHSEQFF	TGTGCCAGCAGTGACTTTAGGGGTCATAGTGAGCAGTTCTTC
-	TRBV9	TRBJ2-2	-	CASSVKEGRVGDTGELFF	TGTGCCAGCAGCGTCAAGGAGGGGAGAGTCGGGGACACCGGGGAGCTGTTTTTT
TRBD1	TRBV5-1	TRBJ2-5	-	CASSFGQGGETQYF	TGCGCCAGCAGCTTCGGACAGGGAGGAGAGACCCAGTACTTC
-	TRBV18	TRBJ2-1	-	CASSPPTLGGNEQFF	TGTGCCAGCTCACCACCAACCCTCGGTGGCAATGAGCAGTTCTTC
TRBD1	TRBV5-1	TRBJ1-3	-	CASSSQGAGNTIYF	TGCGCCAGCAGCTCACAGGGGGCTGGAAACACCATATATTTT
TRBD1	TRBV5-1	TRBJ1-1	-	CASSLVGTGAGTEAFF	TGCGCCAGCAGCTTGGTAGGGACAGGGGCCGGCACTGAAGCTTTCTTT
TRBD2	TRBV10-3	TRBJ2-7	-	CAITGAGGQDEQYF	TGTGCCATCACCGGAGCGGGGGGGCAAGACGAGCAGTACTTC
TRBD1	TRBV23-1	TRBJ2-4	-	CASSQGKQGPLAKNIQYF	TGCGCCAGCAGTCAAGGAAAACAGGGGCCCTTAGCCAAAAACATTCAGTACTTC
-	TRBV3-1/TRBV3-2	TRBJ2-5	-	CASSQGAETQYF	TGTGCCAGCAGCCAAGGAGCCGAGACCCAGTACTTC
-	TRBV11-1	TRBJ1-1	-	CASGRQKNTEAFF	TGTGCCAGCGGTCGACAGAAGAACACTGAAGCTTTCTTT
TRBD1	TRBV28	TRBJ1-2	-	CASSLPGTGGFYGYTF	TGTGCCAGCAGTCTCCCCGGGACAGGGGGCTTCTATGGCTACACCTTC
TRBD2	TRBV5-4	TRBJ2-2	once	CASSLGTSLITGELFF	TGTGCCAGCAGCTTAGGGACTAGCCTTATTACCGGGGAGCTGTTTTTT
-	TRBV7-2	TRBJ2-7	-	CASSLMGVGEQYF	TGTGCCAGCAGCTTAATGGGAGTCGGCGAGCAGTACTTC
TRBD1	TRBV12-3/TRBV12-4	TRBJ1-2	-	CASSSGQGADTF	TGTGCCAGCAGCTCGGGACAGGGGGCGGATACCTTC